This T cell receptor (beta chain) emerged from a study of T-cell memory formation after mild COVID-19. This clonotype has only a few counts. MiXCR, applied by TCRdb to the 5' RACE reads, yields one record per CDR3 protein. The repertoire holds about 140,000 distinct CDR3 sequences, with 13% to 15% as singletons. Sequencing was performed on PBMCs or a T cell subset sorted from them (not recorded which). This TCR derives from an adult woman who had mild COVID-19 (a few samples of this study predate the infection). Cell type and time point are not known.

The CDR3 protein is CASSLYTGTGVTGELFF. The CDR3 DNA reads TGTGCCAGCAGCTTATATACCGGGACAGGGGTCACCGGGGAGCTGTTTTTT. The rearrangement uses TRBV7-3 and TRBJ2-2, with 10 bases lining up with TRBD1. Germline CDR1 is SGHTA and CDR2 is FQGTGA. The J segment lost 4 bases and the V segment lost 2 bases, leaving 7 bases of the junction unmatched. The CDR3 loop spans 17 amino acids.